This entry is about one T cell receptor beta chain. Its antigen is not yet known. Base qualities were left out, and no much larger clone turns up one base away. Whole blood was collected in K2EDTA tubes by collaborating institutions according to the institutions' own protocols. Collaborator samples were shipped for TCRbeta analysis as frozen whole blood, isolated PBMCs, or DNA extracted from either sample type. TCRbeta CDR3 regions were amplified from genomic DNA using the immunoSEQ Assay, a bias-controlled multiplex PCR. On the authors' methods: The number of nucleated cells in each sample was estimated from the amplification of reference gene primers within the assay. Sequence reads were collapsed and filtered to measure the absolute abundance of every unique TCRbeta CDR3 rearrangement. For each sample, productive Simpson clonality was calculated as the square root of Simpson's diversity index over productive rearrangements. TCRdb took this table from immuneACCESS and kept in-frame rearrangements with V and J called. Such tables lack part of the clones; where checked against another copy, unresolved V genes explain under half of the gap, and the rest is unexplained. Clone size and V and J calls were adopted from that table, with D and trimming inferred from the DNA. The sample yields 120,000 to 150,000 clones; approximately 80% were counted once. The biggest ten clones account for about 5% of the sample.

The data derive from a study of blood T cell repertoires in COVID-19 (dated by TCRdb to 2020 to 2021). About the investigation overall: Samples from collaborators originated in the United States, Italy and Spain and spanned both the acute and convalescent phases of COVID-19. The samples were drawn from the first 160 participants of the ongoing ImmuneRACE study and from 950 to 1,500 subjects provided by 6 global collaborators. Nearly every sample came with metadata listing a de-identified subject ID, COVID-19 status, age in years and sex. Subjects who had been exposed to COVID-19, were actively infected with it, or had recovered from it provided the deeply sampled blood TCRbeta repertoires that made up the dataset. The material from the prospective study consisted of cDNA or gDNA derived from T cells, B-cell-depleted T cells, or PBMCs. The repertoires were made available in a free public database intended to serve as a resource for research on the immune response to SARS-CoV-2. Where available, HLA class I and class II types were obtained from metadata supplied by the sample provider rather than from assay-based typing.

Here is what the overall study found, with its caveats: How much clinical and demographic metadata was included differed by source and by participant, and the metadata was provided uncurated.

From the cysteine through the phenylalanine, the CDR3 covers 13 amino acids. Only the CDR3 portion is preserved as DNA: 39 bases, with reading frame beginning at the first base. At the junction V is shortened by 0 bases and J by 8 bases, with 8 bases in between. The sequencing input was peripheral blood. The sequence was obtained from a woman between 50 and 59 years old with acute or convalescent COVID-19. This chain joins TRBV12-3 or TRBV12-4 to TRBJ1-3; 5 matching bases give a weak D call of TRBD1. The DNA sequence is given as TGTGCCAGCAGTTTAGCGTGGGGGGACACCATATATTTT. Its amino acids are CASSLAWGDTIYF.